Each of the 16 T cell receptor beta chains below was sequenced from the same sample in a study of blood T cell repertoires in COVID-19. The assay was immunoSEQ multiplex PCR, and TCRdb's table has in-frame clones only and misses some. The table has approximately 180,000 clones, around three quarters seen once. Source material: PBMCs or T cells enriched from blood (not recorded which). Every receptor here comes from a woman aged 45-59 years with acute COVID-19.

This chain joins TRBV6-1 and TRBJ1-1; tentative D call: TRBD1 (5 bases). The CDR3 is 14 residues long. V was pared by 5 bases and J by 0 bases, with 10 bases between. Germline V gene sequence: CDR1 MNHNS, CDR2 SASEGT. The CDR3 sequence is CASSSGQVNTEAFF. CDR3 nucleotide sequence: TGTGCCAGCAGTTCAGGGCAAGTGAACACTGAAGCTTTCTTT.

The CDR3 bases are TGTGCCAGCAGTCGACAGGGGTCGGGCGTC. Protein product: CASSRQGSGV. The chain links TRBV27 to TRBJ2-7; 8 bases agree with TRBD1. Germline V gene lookup returns CDR1 MNHEY and CDR2 SMNVEV (reference sequence). The CDR3 loop spans 10 amino acids.

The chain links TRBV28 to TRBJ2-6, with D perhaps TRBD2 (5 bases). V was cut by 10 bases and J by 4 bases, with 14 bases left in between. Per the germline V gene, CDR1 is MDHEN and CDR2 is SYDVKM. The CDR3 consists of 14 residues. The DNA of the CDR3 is TGTGCCATCGACCCGGGAACCGGGGCCAACGTCCTGACTTTC. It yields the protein CAIDPGTGANVLTF.

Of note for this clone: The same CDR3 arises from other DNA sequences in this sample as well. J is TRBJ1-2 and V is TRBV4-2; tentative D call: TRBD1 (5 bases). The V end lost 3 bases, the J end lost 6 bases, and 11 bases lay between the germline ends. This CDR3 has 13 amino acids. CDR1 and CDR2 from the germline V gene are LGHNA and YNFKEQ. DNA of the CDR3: TGTGCCAGCAGCCAGGATAGCAGGGATGGCTACACCTTC. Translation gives CASSQDSRDGYTF.

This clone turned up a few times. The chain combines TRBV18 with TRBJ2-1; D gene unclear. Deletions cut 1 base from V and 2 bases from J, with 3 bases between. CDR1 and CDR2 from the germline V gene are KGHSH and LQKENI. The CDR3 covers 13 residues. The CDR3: CASSPLTYNEQFF. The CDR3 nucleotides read TGTGCCAGCTCACCACTTACCTACAATGAGCAGTTCTTC.

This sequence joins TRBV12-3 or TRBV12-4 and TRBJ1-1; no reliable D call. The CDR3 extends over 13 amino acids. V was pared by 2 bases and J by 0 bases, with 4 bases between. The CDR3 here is CASSLQMNTEAFF. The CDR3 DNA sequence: TGTGCCAGCAGTTTACAGATGAACACTGAAGCTTTCTTT.

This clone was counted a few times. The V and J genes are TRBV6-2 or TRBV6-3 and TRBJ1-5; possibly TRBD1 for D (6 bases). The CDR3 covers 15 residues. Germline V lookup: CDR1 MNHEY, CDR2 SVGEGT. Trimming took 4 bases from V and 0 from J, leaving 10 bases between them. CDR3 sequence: CASSSTGYSNQPQHF. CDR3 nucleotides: TGTGCCAGCAGTTCAACAGGGTATAGCAATCAGCCCCAGCATTTT.

CDR3 sequence reads: CASSFIERTEAFF. The CDR3 bases are TGTGCCAGCAGCTTTATCGAGCGCACTGAAGCTTTCTTT. The genes are TRBV7-9 and TRBJ1-1; the D is unclear. V lost 3 bases and J 4 bases, leaving 9 bases between the germline ends. Looked up from germline, CDR1 is SEHNR and CDR2 is FQNEAQ (reference sequence). CDR3 length: 13 amino acids.

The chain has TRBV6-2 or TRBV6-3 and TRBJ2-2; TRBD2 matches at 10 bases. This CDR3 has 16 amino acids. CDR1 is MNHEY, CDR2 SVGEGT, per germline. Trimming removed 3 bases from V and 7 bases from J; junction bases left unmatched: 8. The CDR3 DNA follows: TGTGCCAGCAGTTATTCAAGCGGGGGGGCTGACGGGGAGCTGTTTTTT. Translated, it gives CASSYSSGGADGELFF.

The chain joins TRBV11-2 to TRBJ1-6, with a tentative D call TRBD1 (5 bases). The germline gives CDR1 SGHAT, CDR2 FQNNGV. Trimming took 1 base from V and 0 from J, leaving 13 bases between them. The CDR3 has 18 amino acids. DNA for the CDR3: TGTGCCAGCAGCTTAGGCGGTTACAGGAGCTCCTATAATTCACCCCTCCACTTT. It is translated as CASSLGGYRSSYNSPLHF.

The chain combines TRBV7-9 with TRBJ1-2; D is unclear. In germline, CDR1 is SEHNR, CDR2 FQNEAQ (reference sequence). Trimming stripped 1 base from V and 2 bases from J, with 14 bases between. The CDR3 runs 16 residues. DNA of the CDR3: TGTGCCAGCAGCTTAGATGGCAGAGGGTACAACTATGGCTACACCTTC. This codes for CASSLDGRGYNYGYTF.

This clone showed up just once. Written as DNA, the CDR3 is TGTGCCAGCAGTGAAACCCTATCAGGGGGCGGCAATCAGCCCCAGCATTTT. This gives the protein CASSETLSGGGNQPQHF. The chain employs TRBV6-1 and TRBJ1-5; 8 nucleotides line up with TRBD1. V was pared by 2 bases and J by 2 bases, with 8 bases of the junction left unmatched. The CDR3 is made up of 17 amino acids. Germline-derived CDR1 and CDR2 are MNHNS and SASEGT.

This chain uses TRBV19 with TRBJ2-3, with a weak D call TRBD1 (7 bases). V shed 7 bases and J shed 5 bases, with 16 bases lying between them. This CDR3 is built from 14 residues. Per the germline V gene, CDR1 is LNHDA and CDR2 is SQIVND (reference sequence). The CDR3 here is CASTRDSAKDTQYF. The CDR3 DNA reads TGTGCCAGTACGCGGGACAGCGCTAAAGATACGCAGTATTTT. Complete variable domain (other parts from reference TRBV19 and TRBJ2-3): DGGITQSPKYLFRKEGQNVTLSCEQNLNHDAMYWYRQDPGQGLRLIYYSQIVNDFQKGDIAEGYSVSREKKESFPLTVTSAQKNPTAFYLCASTRDSAKDTQYFGPGTRLTVL.

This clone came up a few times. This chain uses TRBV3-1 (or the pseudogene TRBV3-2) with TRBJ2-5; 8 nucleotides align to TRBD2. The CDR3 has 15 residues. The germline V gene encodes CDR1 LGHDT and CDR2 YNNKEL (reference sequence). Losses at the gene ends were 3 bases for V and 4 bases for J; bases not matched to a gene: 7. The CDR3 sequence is CASSQQGTRGETQYF. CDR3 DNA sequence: TGTGCCAGCAGCCAGCAGGGGACTAGAGGAGAGACCCAGTACTTC.

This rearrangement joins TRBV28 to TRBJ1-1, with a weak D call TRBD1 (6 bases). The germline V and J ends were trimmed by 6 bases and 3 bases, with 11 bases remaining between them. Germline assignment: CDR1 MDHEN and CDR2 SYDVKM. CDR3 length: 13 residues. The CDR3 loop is CASRTDRHTEAFF. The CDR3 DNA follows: TGTGCCAGCAGGACTGACAGGCACACTGAAGCTTTCTTT.

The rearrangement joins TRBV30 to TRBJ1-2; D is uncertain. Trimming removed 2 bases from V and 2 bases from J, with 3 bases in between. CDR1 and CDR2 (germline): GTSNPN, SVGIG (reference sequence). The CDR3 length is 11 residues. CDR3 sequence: CAWSLNYGYTF. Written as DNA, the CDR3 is TGTGCCTGGAGTCTCAACTATGGCTACACCTTC.